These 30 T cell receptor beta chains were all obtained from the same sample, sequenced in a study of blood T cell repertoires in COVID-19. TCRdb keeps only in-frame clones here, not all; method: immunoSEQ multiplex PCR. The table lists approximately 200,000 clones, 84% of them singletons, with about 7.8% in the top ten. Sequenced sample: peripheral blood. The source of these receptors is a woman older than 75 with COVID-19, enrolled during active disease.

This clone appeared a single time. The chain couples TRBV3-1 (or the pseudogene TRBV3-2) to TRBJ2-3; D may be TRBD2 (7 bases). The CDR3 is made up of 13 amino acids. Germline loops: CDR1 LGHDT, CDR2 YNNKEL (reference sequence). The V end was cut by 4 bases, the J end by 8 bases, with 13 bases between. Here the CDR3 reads CASSPHRGATQYF. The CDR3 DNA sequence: TGTGCCAGCAGCCCTCACCGGGGGGCTACGCAGTATTTT.

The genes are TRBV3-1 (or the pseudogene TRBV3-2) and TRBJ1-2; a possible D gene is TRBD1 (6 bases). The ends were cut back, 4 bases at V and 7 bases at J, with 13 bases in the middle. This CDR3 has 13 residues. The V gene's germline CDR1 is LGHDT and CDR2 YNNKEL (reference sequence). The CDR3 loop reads CASSPDSGGGYTF. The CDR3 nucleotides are TGTGCCAGCAGCCCGGACAGTGGAGGTGGCTACACCTTC.

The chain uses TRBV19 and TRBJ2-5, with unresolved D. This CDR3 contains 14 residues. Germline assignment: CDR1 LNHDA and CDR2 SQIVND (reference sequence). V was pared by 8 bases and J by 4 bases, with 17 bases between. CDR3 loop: CASADGRFRETQYF. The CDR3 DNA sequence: TGTGCCAGTGCGGATGGAAGATTTAGAGAGACCCAGTACTTC.

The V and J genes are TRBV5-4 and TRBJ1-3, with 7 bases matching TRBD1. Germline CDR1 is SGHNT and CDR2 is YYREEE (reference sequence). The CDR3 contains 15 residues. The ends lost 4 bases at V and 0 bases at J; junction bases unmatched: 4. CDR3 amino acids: CASSPGQHSGNTIYF. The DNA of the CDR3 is TGTGCCAGCAGCCCGGGACAGCACTCTGGAAACACCATATATTTT.

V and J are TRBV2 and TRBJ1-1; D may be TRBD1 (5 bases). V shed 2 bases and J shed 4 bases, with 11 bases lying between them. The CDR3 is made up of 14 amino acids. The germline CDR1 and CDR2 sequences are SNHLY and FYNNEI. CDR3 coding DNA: TGTGCCAGCAGTGAATGGGGGGTTGGCACTGAAGCTTTCTTT. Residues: CASSEWGVGTEAFF.

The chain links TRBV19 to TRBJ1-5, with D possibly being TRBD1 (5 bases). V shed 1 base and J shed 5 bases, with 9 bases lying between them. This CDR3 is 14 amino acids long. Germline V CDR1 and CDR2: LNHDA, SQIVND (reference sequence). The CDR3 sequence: CASSIVGHHQPQHF. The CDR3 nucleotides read TGTGCCAGTAGTATAGTGGGGCACCATCAGCCCCAGCATTTT.

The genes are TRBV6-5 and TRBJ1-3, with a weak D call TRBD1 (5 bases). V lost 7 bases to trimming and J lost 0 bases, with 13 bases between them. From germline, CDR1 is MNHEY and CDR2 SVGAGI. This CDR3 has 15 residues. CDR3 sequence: CASIARQFSGNTIYF. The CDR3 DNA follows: TGTGCCAGCATTGCCAGACAGTTCTCTGGAAACACCATATATTTT.

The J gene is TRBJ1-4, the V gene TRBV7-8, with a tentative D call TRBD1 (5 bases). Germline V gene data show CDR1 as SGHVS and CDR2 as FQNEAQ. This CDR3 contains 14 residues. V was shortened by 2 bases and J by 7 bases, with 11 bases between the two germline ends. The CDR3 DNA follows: TGTGCCAGCAGCTTATTGGCAGGGTCTGAAAAACTGTTTTTT. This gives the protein CASSLLAGSEKLFF.

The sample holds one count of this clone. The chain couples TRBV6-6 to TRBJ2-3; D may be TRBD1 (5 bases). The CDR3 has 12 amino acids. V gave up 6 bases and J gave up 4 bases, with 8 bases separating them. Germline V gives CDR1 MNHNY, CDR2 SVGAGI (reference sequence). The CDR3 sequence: CASSTTADTQYF. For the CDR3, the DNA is TGTGCCAGCAGCACGACAGCAGATACGCAGTATTTT.

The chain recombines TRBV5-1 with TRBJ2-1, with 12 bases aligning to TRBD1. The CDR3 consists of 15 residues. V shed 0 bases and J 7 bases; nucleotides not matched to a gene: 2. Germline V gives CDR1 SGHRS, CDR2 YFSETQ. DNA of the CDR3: TGCGCCAGCAGCTTGGCGGGACAGGGGGCGAATGAGCAGTTCTTC. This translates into CASSLAGQGANEQFF.

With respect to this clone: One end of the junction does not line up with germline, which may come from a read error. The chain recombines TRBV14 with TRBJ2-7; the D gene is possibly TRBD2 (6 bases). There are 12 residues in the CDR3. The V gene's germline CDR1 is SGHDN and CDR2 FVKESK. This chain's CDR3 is CASSPQGGDFHF. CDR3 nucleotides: TGTGCCAGCAGCCCCCAAGGAGGGGACTTTCACTTC.

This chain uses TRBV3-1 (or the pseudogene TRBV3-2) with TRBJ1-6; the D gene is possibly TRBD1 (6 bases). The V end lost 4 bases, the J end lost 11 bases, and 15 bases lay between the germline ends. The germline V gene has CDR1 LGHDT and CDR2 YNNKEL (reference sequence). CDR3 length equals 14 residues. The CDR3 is CASSPLGGGPPLHF. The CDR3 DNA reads TGTGCCAGCAGCCCCCTTGGGGGGGGCCCACCCCTCCACTTT.

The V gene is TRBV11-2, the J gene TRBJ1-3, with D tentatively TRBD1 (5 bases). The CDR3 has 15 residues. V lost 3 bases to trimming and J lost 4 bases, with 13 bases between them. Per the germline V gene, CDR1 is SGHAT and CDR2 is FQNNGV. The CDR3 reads CASSFELRGGNTIYF. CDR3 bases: TGTGCCAGCAGCTTCGAACTCCGGGGGGGAAACACCATATATTTT. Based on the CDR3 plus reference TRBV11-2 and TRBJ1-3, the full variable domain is EAGVAQSPRYKIIEKRQSVAFWCNPISGHATLYWYQQILGQGPKLLIQFQNNGVVDDSQLPKDRFSAERLKGVDSTLKIQPAKLEDSAVYLCASSFELRGGNTIYFGEGSWLTVV.

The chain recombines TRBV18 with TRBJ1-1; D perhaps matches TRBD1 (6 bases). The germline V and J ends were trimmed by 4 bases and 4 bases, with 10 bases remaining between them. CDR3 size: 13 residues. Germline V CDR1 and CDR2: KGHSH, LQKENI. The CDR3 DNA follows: TGTGCCAGCTCACGACAGGAGGCCACTGAAGCTTTCTTT. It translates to CASSRQEATEAFF.

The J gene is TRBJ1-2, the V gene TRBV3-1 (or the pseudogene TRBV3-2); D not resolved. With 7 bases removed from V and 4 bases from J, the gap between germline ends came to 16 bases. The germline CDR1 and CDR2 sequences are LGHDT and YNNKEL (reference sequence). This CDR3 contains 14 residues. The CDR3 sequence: CASISPVGSYGYTF. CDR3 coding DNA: TGTGCCAGCATCTCGCCGGTAGGGAGCTATGGCTACACCTTC.

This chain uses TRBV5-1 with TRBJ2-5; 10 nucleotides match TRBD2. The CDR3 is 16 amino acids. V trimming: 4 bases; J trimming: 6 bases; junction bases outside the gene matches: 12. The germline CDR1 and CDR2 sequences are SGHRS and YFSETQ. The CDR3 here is CASSTGTSAPIQTQYF. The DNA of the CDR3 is TGCGCCAGCAGCACTGGGACTAGCGCACCAATTCAGACCCAGTACTTC.

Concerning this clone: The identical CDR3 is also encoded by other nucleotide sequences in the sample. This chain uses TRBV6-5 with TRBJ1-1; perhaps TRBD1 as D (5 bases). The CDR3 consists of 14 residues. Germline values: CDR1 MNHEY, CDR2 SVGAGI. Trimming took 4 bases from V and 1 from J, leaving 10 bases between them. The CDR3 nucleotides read TGTGCCAGCAGTTTCCTCGACAGGAACACTGAAGCTTTCTTT. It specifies CASSFLDRNTEAFF.

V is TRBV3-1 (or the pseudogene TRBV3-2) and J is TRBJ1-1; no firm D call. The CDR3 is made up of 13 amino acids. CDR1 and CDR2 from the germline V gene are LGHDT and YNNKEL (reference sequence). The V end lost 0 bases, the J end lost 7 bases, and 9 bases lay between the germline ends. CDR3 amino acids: CASSQDAAVEAFF. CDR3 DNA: TGTGCCAGCAGCCAAGATGCGGCGGTTGAAGCTTTCTTT.

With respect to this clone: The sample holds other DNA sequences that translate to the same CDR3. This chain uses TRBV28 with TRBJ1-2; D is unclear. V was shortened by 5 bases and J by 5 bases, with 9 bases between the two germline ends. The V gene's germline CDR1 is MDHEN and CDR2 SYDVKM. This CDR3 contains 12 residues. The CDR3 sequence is CASSPREYGYTF. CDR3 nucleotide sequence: TGTGCCAGCAGTCCCCGAGAGTATGGCTACACCTTC.

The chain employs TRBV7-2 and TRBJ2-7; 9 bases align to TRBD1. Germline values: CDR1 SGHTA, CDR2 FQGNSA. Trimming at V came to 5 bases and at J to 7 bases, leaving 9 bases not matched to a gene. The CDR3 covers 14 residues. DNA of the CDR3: TGTGCCAGCAGCCCCGGGACAGGGTGGTCAGAGCAGTACTTC. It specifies CASSPGTGWSEQYF. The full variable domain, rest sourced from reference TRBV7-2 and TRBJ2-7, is GAGVSQSPSNKVTEKGKDVELRCDPISGHTALYWYRQSLGQGLEFLIYFQGNSAPDKSGLPSDRFSAERTGGSVSTLTIQRTQQEDSAVYLCASSPGTGWSEQYFGPGTRLTVT.

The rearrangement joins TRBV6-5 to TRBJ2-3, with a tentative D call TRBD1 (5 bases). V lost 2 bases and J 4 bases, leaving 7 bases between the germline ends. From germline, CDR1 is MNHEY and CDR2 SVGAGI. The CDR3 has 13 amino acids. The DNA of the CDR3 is TGTGCCAGCAGTTACCCAGGGTCAGATACGCAGTATTTT. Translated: CASSYPGSDTQYF.

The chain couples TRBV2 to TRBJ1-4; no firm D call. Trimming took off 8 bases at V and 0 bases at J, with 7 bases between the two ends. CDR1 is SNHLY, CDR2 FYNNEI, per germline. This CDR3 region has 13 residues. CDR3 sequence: CASGTTTNEKLFF. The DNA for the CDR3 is TGTGCCAGCGGCACAACAACTAATGAAAAACTGTTTTTT.

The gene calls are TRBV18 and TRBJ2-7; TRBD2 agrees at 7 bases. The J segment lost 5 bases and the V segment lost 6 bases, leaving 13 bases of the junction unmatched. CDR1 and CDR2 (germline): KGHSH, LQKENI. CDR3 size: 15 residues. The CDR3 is CASSPRSGAGNEQYF. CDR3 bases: TGTGCCAGCTCCCCTAGGAGCGGGGCAGGGAACGAGCAGTACTTC.

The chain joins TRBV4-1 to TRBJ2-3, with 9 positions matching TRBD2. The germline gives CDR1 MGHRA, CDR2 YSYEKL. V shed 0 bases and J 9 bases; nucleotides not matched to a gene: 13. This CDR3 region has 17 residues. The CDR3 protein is CASSQDPRGGEMWTQYF. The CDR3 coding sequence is TGCGCCAGCAGCCAAGACCCTCGCGGGGGGGAAATGTGGACGCAGTATTTT.

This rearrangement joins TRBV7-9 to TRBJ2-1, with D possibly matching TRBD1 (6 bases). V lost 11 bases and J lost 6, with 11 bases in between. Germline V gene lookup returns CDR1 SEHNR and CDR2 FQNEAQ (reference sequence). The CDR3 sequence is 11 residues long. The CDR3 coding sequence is TGTGCCGGACAAGGGGGCAATGAGCAGTTCTTC. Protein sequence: CAGQGGNEQFF.

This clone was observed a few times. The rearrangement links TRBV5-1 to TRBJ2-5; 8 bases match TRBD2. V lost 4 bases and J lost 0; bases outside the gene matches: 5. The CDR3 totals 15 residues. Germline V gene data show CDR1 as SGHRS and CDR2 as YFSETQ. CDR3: CASSISGINQETQYF. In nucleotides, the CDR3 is TGCGCCAGCAGCATTAGCGGGATCAACCAAGAGACCCAGTACTTC.

This CDR3 reads CASSYRGELAKNIQYF. The CDR3 DNA sequence: TGTGCCAGCAGCTACCGGGGGGAGCTAGCCAAAAACATTCAGTACTTC. The rearrangement uses TRBV5-6 and TRBJ2-4; 7 bases align to TRBD2. The CDR3 consists of 16 residues. Germline V gene data show CDR1 as SGHDT and CDR2 as YYEEEE. V was pared by 3 bases and J by 0 bases, with 6 bases of the junction left unmatched.

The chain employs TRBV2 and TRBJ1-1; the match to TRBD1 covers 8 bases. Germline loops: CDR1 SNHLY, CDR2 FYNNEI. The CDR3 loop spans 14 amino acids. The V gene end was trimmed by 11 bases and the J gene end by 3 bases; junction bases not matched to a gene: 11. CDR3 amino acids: CACQGANRDTEAFF. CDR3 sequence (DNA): TGTGCCTGTCAGGGGGCGAATAGGGACACTGAAGCTTTCTTT.

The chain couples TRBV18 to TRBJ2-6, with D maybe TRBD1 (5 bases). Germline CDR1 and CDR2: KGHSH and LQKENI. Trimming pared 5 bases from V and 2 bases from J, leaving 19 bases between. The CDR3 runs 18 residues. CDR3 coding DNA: TGTGCCAGCTCATTATCCCCCGACAGCCCAACTGGGGCCAACGTCCTGACTTTC. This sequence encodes CASSLSPDSPTGANVLTF. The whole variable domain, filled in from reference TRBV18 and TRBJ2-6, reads NAGVMQNPRHLVRRRGQEARLRCSPMKGHSHVYWYRQLPEEGLKFMVYLQKENIIDESGMPKERFSAEFPKEGPSILRIQQVVRGDSAAYFCASSLSPDSPTGANVLTFGAGSRLTVL.

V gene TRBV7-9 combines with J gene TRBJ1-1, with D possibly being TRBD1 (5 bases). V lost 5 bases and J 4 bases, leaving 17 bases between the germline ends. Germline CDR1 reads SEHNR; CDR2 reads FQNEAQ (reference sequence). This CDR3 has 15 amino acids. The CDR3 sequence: CASSRVGQSGTEAFF. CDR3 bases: TGTGCCAGCAGCAGGGTGGGGCAATCGGGCACTGAAGCTTTCTTT.